Sequencing of this T cell receptor (beta chain) was carried out in a study of T-cell reconstitution after alpha-beta-depleted transplantation in children. Unique molecular identifiers tagged the TCRbeta library. TCRdb re-analysed the PCR reads in MiXCR, keeping a single row per CDR3 protein. The sample lists 100,000 to 120,000 distinct CDR3 sequences; approximately 10% were seen once. This clonotype has a count of ten or more. CDR3 length: 17 amino acids. Deletions cut 6 bases from V and 0 bases from J, with 18 bases between. The germline V gene encodes CDR1 MNHEY and CDR2 SVGAGI. The sequence was collected from a human donor who donated a stem cell graft to a child with acute lymphoblastic leukemia. The rearrangement uses TRBV6-5 and TRBJ2-1, with D perhaps TRBD2 (6 bases). The input for sequencing was PBMCs from the stem cell graft donor, taken from the stem cell graft. CDR3 sequence: CASSLLYSGSSYNEQFF. CDR3 nucleotides: TGTGCCAGCAGCCTACTTTATAGCGGTAGCTCCTACAATGAGCAGTTCTTC.